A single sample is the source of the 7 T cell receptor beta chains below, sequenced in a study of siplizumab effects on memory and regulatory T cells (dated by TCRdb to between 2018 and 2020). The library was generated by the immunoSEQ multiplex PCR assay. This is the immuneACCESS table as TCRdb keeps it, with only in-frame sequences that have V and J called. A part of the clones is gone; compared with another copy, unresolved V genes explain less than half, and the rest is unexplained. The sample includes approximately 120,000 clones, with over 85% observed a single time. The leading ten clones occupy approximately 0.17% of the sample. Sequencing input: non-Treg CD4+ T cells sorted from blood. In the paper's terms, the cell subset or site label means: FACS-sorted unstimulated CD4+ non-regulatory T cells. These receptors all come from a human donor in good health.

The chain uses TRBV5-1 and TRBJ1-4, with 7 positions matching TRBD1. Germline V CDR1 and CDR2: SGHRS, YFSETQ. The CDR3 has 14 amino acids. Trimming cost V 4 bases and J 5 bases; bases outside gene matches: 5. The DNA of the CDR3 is TGCGCCAGCAGCGCAGCGACAGGGAATGAAAAACTGTTTTTT. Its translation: CASSAATGNEKLFF.

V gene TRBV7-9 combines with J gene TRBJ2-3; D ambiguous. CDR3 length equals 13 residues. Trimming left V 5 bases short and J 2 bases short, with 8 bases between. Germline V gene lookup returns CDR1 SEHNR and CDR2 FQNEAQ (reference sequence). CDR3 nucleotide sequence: TGTGCCAGCAGCGTGAAGGTCACAGATACGCAGTATTTT. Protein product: CASSVKVTDTQYF.

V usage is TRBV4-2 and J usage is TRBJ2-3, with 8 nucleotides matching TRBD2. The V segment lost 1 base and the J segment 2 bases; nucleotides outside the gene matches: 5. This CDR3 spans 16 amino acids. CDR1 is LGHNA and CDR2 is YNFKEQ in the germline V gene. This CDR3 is CASSQVASGFTDTQYF. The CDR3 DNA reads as TGTGCCAGCAGCCAAGTGGCTAGCGGGTTCACAGATACGCAGTATTTT.

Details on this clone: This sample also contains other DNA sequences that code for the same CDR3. As DNA, the CDR3 is TGTGCAAGTCGCTTACCGGGACTAGCGGGGGCCTCACGCTCCTACGAGCAGTACTTC. Its protein product is CASRLPGLAGASRSYEQYF. V usage is TRBV12-2 and J usage is TRBJ2-7; the table's D call TRBD2 went unverified against the DNA. TRBV12-2 is recorded as a pseudogene. The CDR3 totals 19 residues.

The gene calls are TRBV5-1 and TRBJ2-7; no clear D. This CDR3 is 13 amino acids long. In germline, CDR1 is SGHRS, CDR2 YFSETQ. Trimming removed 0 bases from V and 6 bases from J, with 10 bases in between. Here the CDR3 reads CASSLEGNGEQYF. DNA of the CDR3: TGCGCCAGCAGCTTGGAAGGGAATGGCGAGCAGTACTTC.

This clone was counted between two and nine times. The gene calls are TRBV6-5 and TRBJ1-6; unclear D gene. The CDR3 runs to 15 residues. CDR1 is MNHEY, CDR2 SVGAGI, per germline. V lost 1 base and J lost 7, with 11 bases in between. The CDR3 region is CASSYFRAGNSPLHF. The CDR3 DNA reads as TGTGCCAGCAGTTACTTCCGAGCAGGCAATTCACCCCTCCACTTT.

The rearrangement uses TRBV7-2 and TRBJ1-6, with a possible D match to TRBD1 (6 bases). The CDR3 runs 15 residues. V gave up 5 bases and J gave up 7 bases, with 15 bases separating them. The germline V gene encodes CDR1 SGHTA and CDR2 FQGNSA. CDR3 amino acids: CASSLQGPQNSPLHF. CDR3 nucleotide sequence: TGTGCCAGCAGCCTACAGGGACCACAAAATTCACCCCTCCACTTT.